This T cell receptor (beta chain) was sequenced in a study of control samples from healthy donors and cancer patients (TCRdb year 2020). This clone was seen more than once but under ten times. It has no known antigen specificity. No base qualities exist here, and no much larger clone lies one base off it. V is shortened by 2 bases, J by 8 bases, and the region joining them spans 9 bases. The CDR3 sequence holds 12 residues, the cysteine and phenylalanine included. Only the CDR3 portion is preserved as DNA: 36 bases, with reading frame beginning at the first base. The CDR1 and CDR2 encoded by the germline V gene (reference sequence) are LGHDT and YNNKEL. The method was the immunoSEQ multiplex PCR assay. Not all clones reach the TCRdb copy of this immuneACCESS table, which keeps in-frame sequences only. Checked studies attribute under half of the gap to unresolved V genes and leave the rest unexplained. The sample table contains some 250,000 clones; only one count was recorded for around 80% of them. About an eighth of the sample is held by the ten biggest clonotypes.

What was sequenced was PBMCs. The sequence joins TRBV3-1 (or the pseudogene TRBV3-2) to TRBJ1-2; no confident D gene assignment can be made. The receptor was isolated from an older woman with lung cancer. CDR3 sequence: CASSQSRLGYTF. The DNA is TGTGCCAGCAGCCAAAGTCGTCTCGGCTACACCTTC.